A selection of T cell receptor beta chains follows, all from one sample in a study of shared clonotypes between healthy human individuals. Clones were read by immunoSEQ multiplex PCR, and TCRdb kept only the in-frame ones, dropping some. The table has over a million clones, approximately 80% seen once; the top ten hold around 0.47%. The sequenced sample was memory CD4+ T cells from PBMCs. The source is a man aged 18-30 years in good health. Some clones in this sample may be carry-over from other donors' samples. The CDR3 runs from the conserved cysteine through the conserved F or W. A D gene is named only where the DNA matches it firmly. Expanded clones are given a class, and other clones once, few, many or no size at all.

j_call,d_call,v_call,cdr3_length,clone_size,cdr3_nt,cdr3_aa
TRBJ1-2,.,TRBV5-5,13,.,TGTGCCAGCAGCTTCTCAGGGGCTAATGGCTACACCTTC,CASSFSGANGYTF
TRBJ2-4,TRBD1,TRBV2,15,.,TGTGCCAGCAGAGGCAGGACAGGAGCCAAAAACATTCAGTACTTC,CASRGRTGAKNIQYF
TRBJ1-3,TRBD1,TRBV30,11,few,TGTGCCTGGGGGACAGGGGACACCATATATTTT,CAWGTGDTIYF
TRBJ2-3,.,TRBV7-9,9,many,TGTGCCCTTTTAGATACGCAGTATTTT,CALLDTQYF
TRBJ2-1,TRBD2,TRBV5-1,15,.,TGCGCCAGCAGCTTGGGACTAGCGGGAGAGAGGGAGCAGTTCTTC,CASSLGLAGEREQFF
TRBJ2-7,.,TRBV2,13,.,TGTGCCAGCTGGAGGGGGCCTTCCTACGAGCAGTACTTC,CASWRGPSYEQYF
TRBJ2-1,.,TRBV14,16,.,TGTGCCAGCAGCCAAGGCACAGGATTCTCCTACAATGAGCAGTTCTTC,CASSQGTGFSYNEQFF
TRBJ1-1,TRBD1,TRBV4-2,15,.,TGTGCCAGCAGCCAGAACACAGGGGGCTGGACTGAAGCTTTCTTT,CASSQNTGGWTEAFF
TRBJ2-2,.,TRBV5-1,17,.,TGCGCCAGCAGCTTGGCTCCCGGACACTTCAACACCGGGGAGCTGTTTTTT,CASSLAPGHFNTGELFF
TRBJ2-1,.,TRBV4-3,16,.,TGCGCCAGCAGCCAAGCGACTAGATCGTTCTACAATGAGCAGTTCTTC,CASSQATRSFYNEQFF
TRBJ2-7,.,TRBV7-9,16,few,TGTGCCAGCAGCTTATCGAACCTATTTGGTTCCTACGAGCAGTACTTC,CASSLSNLFGSYEQYF
TRBJ1-2,.,TRBV28,14,.,TGTGCCAGCAGTATCCCGGGATCTAACTATGGCTACACCTTC,CASSIPGSNYGYTF
TRBJ2-6,.,TRBV11-2,13,.,TGTGCCAGCAGCGCGGCAGGGGCCAACGTCCTGACTTTC,CASSAAGANVLTF
TRBJ2-1,.,TRBV5-1,16,.,TGCGCCAGCAGCTTGCAGCCACTCGCCCCGACCAATGAGCAGTTCTTC,CASSLQPLAPTNEQFF
TRBJ1-5,.,TRBV15,16,.,TGTGCCACCAGCCCCTGGCGAGGAAATAGCAATCAGCCCCAGCATTTT,CATSPWRGNSNQPQHF
TRBJ1-2,TRBD1,TRBV6-1,13,.,TGTGCCAGCAGTGTGGGACAGGTCTATGGCTACACCTTC,CASSVGQVYGYTF
TRBJ2-3,TRBD2,TRBV28,15,.,TGTGCCAGCCATACTAGCGGGAGGGCCTCAGATACGCAGTATTTT,CASHTSGRASDTQYF
TRBJ1-1,TRBD1,TRBV5-1,15,.,TGCGCCAGCAGCTTGGAGACAGGGGGAGGAACTGAAGCTTTCTTT,CASSLETGGGTEAFF
TRBJ1-2,.,TRBV7-3,15,.,TGTGCCAGCAGCCTCCCCCGGCGGGGGTTCGATGGCTACACCTTC,CASSLPRRGFDGYTF
TRBJ2-7,TRBD1,TRBV10-3,16,.,TGTGCCATCAGAGCCAATAGGGACAGGGGGGCCAGCGAGCAGTACTTC,CAIRANRDRGASEQYF
TRBJ2-1,.,TRBV29-1,13,.,TGCAGCGTCGGACCGATCGTTTACAATGAGCAGTTCTTC,CSVGPIVYNEQFF
TRBJ1-3,.,TRBV5-1,15,.,TGCGCCAGCAGCTTATCAGTCAGCTCTGGAAACACCATATATTTT,CASSLSVSSGNTIYF
TRBJ2-5,.,TRBV5-1,14,.,TGCGCCAGCAGCTTACCAGACCCTCAAGAGACCCAGTACTTC,CASSLPDPQETQYF
TRBJ2-3,TRBD2,TRBV7-2,15,.,TGTGCCAGCAGCCCGACTAGCATCCCCACAGATACGCAGTATTTT,CASSPTSIPTDTQYF
TRBJ2-5,.,TRBV4-3,17,.,TGCGCCAGCAGCCAAGATGGTCGGGTGGGGCAGGGGAAGACCCAGTACTTC,CASSQDGRVGQGKTQYF
TRBJ1-2,TRBD1,TRBV2,15,.,TGTGCCAGCAGGGTACGTGGACAGGGCCTAGGGGGCTACACCTTC,CASRVRGQGLGGYTF
TRBJ2-3,.,TRBV29-1,11,.,TGCAGCGTCGCCCCCACAGATACGCAGTATTTT,CSVAPTDTQYF